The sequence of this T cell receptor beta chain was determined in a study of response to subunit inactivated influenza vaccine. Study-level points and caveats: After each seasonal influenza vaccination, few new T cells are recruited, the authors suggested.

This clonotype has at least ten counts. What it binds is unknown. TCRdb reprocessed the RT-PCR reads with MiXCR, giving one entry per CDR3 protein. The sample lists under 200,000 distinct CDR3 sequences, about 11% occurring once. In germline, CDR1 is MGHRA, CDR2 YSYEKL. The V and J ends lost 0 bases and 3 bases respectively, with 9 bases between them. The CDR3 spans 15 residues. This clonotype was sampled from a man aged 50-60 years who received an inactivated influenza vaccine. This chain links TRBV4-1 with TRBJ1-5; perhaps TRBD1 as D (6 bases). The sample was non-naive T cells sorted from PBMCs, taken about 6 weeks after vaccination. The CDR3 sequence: CASSQERGANQPQHF. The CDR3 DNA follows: TGCGCCAGCAGCCAAGAGAGGGGGGCCAATCAGCCCCAGCATTTT.